The present TCR beta chain was sequenced within a study of shared clonotypes between healthy human individuals. V lost 1 base, J lost 7 bases, and 3 bases stayed unmatched. The CDR3 is 14 residues long. Looked up from germline, CDR1 is GTSNPN and CDR2 is SVGIG (reference sequence). The protocol was immunoSEQ multiplex PCR, while the TCRdb copy is restricted to in-frame clones and leaves out a portion. The data contain 950,000 to 1,100,000 clones, 70% to 80% of them singletons. Specimen: memory CD4+ T cells sorted from blood. Regarding subset: CD45RA-negative fraction. The chain combines TRBV30 with TRBJ1-4; 10 nucleotides align to TRBD1. This TCR came from a man aged 18 to 30 in good health. CDR3 DNA: TGTGCCTGGAGTGGGGACAGGGGACTTGAAAAACTGTTTTTT. This sequence encodes CAWSGDRGLEKLFF.